This TCR beta chain derives from a study of cytomegalovirus exposure and HLA in healthy donors. As for the study in general: Most genotyped donors, around 86% of about 360, had Caucasian-associated genetic ancestry.

The CDR3 has 16 residues. Germline assignment: CDR1 SGHRS and CDR2 YFSETQ. J gave up 1 base and V 3 bases, and 6 bases lay outside the gene matches. PCR amplification relied on 60 Vbeta primers (plus 13 Jbeta primers). Libraries were prepared by immunoSEQ multiplex PCR; TCRdb keeps only in-frame clonotypes and omits some of them. The table shows approximately 160,000 clones, with 70% to 85% occurring only once. Material: PBMCs. This TCR derives from a woman under 40 in good health and CMV-seronegative. The chain has TRBV5-1 and TRBJ1-1; 10 bases align to TRBD1. CDR3 protein: CASSSRQGASNTEAFF. CDR3 nucleotide sequence: TGCGCCAGCAGCTCCCGACAGGGGGCTTCGAACACTGAAGCTTTCTTT.